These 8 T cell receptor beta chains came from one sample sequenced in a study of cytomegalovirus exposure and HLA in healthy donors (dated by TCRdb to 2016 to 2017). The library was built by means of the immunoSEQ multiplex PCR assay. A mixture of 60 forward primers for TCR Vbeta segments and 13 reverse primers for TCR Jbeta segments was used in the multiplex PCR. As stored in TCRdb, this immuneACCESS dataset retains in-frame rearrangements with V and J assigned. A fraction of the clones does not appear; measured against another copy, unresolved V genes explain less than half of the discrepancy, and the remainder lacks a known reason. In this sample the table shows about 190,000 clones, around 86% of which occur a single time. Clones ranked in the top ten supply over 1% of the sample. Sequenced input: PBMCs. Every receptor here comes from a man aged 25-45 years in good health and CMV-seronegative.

The CDR3 spells CASSQDPGLASYEQYF. As DNA, the CDR3 is TGCGCCAGCAGCCAAGATCCGGGACTAGCTTCCTACGAGCAGTACTTC. The chain combines TRBV4-1 with TRBJ2-7; TRBD2 aligns across 9 bases. Trimming at V came to 0 bases and at J to 1 base, leaving 4 bases not matched to a gene. CDR3 length equals 16 residues. Germline V gives CDR1 MGHRA, CDR2 YSYEKL.

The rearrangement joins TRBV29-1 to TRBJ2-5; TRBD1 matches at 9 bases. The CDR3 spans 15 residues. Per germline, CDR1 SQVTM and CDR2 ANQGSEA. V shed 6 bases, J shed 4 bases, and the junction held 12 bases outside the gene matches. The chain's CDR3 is CSVIPHRGRGETQYF. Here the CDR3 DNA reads TGCAGCGTAATACCCCACAGGGGGCGCGGAGAGACCCAGTACTTC.

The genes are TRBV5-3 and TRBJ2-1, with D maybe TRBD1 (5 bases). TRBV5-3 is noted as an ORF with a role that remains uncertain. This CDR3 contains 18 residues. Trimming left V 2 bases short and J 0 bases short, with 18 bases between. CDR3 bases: TGTGCCAGAAGCTTAGGGGTCTTGAAACTTAGCTCCTACAATGAGCAGTTCTTC. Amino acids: CARSLGVLKLSSYNEQFF.

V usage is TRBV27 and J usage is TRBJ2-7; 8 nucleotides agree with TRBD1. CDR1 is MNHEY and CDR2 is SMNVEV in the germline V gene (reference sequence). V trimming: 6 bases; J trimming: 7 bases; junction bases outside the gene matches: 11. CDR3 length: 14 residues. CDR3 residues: CASSRDRNHLEQYF. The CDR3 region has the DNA TGTGCCAGCAGCCGGGACAGGAACCATCTGGAGCAGTACTTC.

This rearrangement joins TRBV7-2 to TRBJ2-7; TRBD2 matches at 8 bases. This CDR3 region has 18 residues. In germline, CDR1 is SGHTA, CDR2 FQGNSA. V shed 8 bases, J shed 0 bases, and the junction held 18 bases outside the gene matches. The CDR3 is CASETHDIRLASSYEQYF. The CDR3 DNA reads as TGTGCCAGCGAAACTCATGACATTAGACTAGCGAGCTCCTACGAGCAGTACTTC.

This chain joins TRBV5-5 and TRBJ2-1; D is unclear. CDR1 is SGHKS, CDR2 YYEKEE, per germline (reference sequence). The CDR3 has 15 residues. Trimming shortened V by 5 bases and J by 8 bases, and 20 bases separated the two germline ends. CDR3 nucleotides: TGTGCCAGCAGTCCTTCGAGGAGAGTGGGTGATGAGCAGTTCTTC. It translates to CASSPSRRVGDEQFF.

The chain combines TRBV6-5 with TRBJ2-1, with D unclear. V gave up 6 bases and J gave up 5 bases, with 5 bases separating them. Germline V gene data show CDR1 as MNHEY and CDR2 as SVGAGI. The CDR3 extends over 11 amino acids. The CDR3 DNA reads TGTGCCAGCAGGTTAAACAATGAGCAGTTCTTC. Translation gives CASRLNNEQFF.

CDR3 in DNA: TGTGCCAGCTCACAGGGGACTAGGGACGAGCAGTACTTC. Its protein is CASSQGTRDEQYF. The V call is TRBV18, the J call TRBJ2-7, with 8 bases lining up with TRBD2. The germline V gene has CDR1 KGHSH and CDR2 LQKENI. V dropped 4 bases and J dropped 5; count of bases not matched to a gene: 4. The CDR3 runs 13 residues. The full variable domain, with the rest looked up from reference TRBV18 and TRBJ2-7, is NAGVMQNPRHLVRRRGQEARLRCSPMKGHSHVYWYRQLPEEGLKFMVYLQKENIIDESGMPKERFSAEFPKEGPSILRIQQVVRGDSAAYFCASSQGTRDEQYFGPGTRLTVT.